This record concerns one TCR beta chain sequence. This sample is drawn from a study of blood T cell repertoires in COVID-19. Whole-study context: The study drew acute and convalescent COVID-19 samples from the United States, Italy and Spain. PBMCs, B-cell-depleted T cells, or T cells provided the cDNA or gDNA that made up the material.

V lost 4 bases and J lost 3, with 10 bases in between. The CDR3 runs 13 residues. The germline CDR1 and CDR2 sequences are SGHAT and FQNNGV. Assay used: immunoSEQ multiplex PCR; TCRdb lists only in-frame clones, some missing. Here the sample spans around 260,000 clones, more than 75% being singletons. It was during active infection that Seattle patients were enrolled and then longitudinally followed. Sequenced input: peripheral blood. This receptor was obtained from a woman in her sixties or seventies with COVID-19, enrolled during active disease. The chain combines TRBV11-2 with TRBJ2-7; D is perhaps TRBD1 (5 bases). CDR3 nucleotide sequence: TGTGCCAGCAGCTCCCCAAGGGGCTACGAGCAGTACTTC. The encoded protein is CASSSPRGYEQYF.